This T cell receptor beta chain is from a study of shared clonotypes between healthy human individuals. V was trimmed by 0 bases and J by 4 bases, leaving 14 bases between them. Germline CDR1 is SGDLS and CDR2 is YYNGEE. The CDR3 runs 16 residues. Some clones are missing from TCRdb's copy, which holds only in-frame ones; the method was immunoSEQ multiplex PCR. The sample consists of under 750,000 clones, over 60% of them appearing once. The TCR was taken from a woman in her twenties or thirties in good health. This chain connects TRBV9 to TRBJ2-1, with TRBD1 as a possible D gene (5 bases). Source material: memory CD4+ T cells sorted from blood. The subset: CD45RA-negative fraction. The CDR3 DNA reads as TGTGCCAGCAGCGTAGCTGGACCATCAGGGTACAATGAGCAGTTCTTC. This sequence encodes CASSVAGPSGYNEQFF. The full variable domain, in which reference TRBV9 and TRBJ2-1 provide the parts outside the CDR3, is DSGVTQTPKHLITATGQRVTLRCSPRSGDLSVYWYQQSLDQGLQFLIQYYNGEERAKGNILERFSAQQFPDLHSELNLSSLELGDSALYFCASSVAGPSGYNEQFFGPGTRLTVL.